This TCR beta chain is from a study of identical twins. This clonotype appeared a few times. The CDR3 length is 13 residues. The ends were cut back, 5 bases at V and 3 bases at J, with 10 bases in the middle. From germline, CDR1 is MNHEY and CDR2 SMNVEV (reference sequence). TCRdb reprocessed the 5' RACE reads with MiXCR, giving one entry per CDR3 protein. Among 200,000 to 250,000 distinct CDR3 sequences listed, 10% to 13% were seen once. The specimen sequenced was memory T cells sorted from blood. This sequence was found in a man aged 50 to 60 in good health. This chain uses TRBV27 with TRBJ1-1, with a weak D call TRBD1 (5 bases). DNA for the CDR3: TGTGCCAGCAGTCCCAACAGGTACACTGAAGCTTTCTTT. This codes for CASSPNRYTEAFF.